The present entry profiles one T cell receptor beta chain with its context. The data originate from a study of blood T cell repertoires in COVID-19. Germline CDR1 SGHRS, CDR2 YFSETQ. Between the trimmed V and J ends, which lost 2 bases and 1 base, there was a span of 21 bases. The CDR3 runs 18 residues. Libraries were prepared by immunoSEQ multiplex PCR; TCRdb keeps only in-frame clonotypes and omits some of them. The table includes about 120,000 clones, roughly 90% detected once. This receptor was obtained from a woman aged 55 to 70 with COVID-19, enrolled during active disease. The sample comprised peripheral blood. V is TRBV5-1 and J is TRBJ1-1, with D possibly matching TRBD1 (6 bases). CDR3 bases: TGCGCCAGCAGCTTAGTACGGGACACGGTATCGAGGAACACTGAAGCTTTCTTT. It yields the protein CASSLVRDTVSRNTEAFF. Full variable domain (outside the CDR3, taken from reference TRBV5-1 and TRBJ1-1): KAGVTQTPRYLIKTRGQQVTLSCSPISGHRSVSWYQQTPGQGLQFLFEYFSETQRNKGNFPGRFSGRQFSNSRSEMNVSTLELGDSALYLCASSLVRDTVSRNTEAFFGQGTRLTVV.